This TCR beta chain was captured in a study of beta chain features in type 1 diabetes. The study's findings and limits: Within each of all four CD4+ subsets, Type 1 diabetes patients had TCRB CDR3s that were moderately but significantly shorter.

Purity (above 98%) was reached by all sorted populations. Expressed TCRB transcripts were sequenced after all isolated RNA was converted to cDNA. Repertoires were generated with immunoSEQ multiplex PCR, while TCRdb's copy carries only in-frame clones and drops some. In the table there are about 350,000 clones, about 19% of which are singletons. This clone was counted only a few times. The antigen is unknown. The source is a woman younger than 35 in good health. The source material was naive CD4+ T cells from blood.

CDR3 amino acids: CASSLGGWGETQYF. CDR3 DNA: TGTGCCAGCAGCTTAGGCGGGTGGGGAGAGACCCAGTACTTC. The V and J genes are TRBV7-6 and TRBJ2-5, with a possible D match to TRBD2 (5 bases). The CDR3 is 14 residues long. CDR1 and CDR2 (germline): SGHVS, FNYEAQ. V was cut by 1 base and J by 4 bases, with 10 bases left in between.